Listed below are T cell receptor beta chains from one sample, sequenced in a study of T-cell memory formation after mild COVID-19. Each CDR3 protein is one row after TCRdb ran MiXCR on the 5' RACE reads. The sample consists of 500,000 to 650,000 distinct CDR3 sequences, roughly a fifth of them appearing once. Material for sequencing was PBMCs or a T cell subset sorted from them (not recorded which). All receptors derive from an adult woman who had mild COVID-19 (a few samples of this study predate the infection). Cell type and time point are not known. The conserved cysteine and the conserved F or W are not part of the CDR3 here.

v_gene,CDR3aa
TRBV20-1,SARVGAGHTQY
TRBV4-1,ASSQLDRGYQETQY
TRBV12-3/TRBV12-4,ASSPRGGGNNEQF
TRBV7-8,ASSLEGGNVNEQF
TRBV5-1,ASSLDRGSGNTIY
TRBV21-1,ASSKGGGPSSYEQY
TRBV6-2/TRBV6-3,ASSYSRSSYSGEKLF
TRBV6-5,ASRGQGRNTEAF
TRBV12-3/TRBV12-4,ASSDRELNQPQH
TRBV7-8,ASSPGRVQGSQF
TRBV12-3/TRBV12-4,ASSSSAGQGRNQPQH
TRBV29-1,SVSNGGPEQY
TRBV5-5,ASSFRRGGLTYNEQF
TRBV27,ASSLSGRAGNEQF
TRBV5-6,ASSLPGTDTFTEAF
TRBV20-1,SARDHDTDLSYEQY
TRBV5-6,ASSLAGGTDNEQF
TRBV29-1,SVDTGIEETQY
TRBV20-1,SATSTAKETQY
TRBV20-1,SATGTVSYEQY
TRBV4-3,ASSQTSGGDYNEQF
TRBV6-2/TRBV6-3,ASSYYQSLGAF
TRBV30,AWSGGFTSQPQH
TRBV24-1,ATSPGQVGTDTQY
TRBV6-2/TRBV6-3,ASTEGLAGADTQY
TRBV7-9,ASSPLILGYEQY
TRBV6-2/TRBV6-3,ASSYSTYPRLGYNEQF
TRBV20-1,SPHWPGQGVQY
TRBV5-1,ASSLLAGASYEQY
TRBV29-1,SVHQGGPNTEAF
TRBV18,ASSPQQVNNQPQH
TRBV7-8,ASSLDELAEIHEQY
TRBV12-3/TRBV12-4,ASSTSPLAGGPTGELF
TRBV12-3/TRBV12-4,ASSSGTGGGGELF
TRBV24-1,ATGDRENTGELF
TRBV7-6,ASSPRTLETQY
TRBV4-2,ASSQERLAGAGVGYNEQF
TRBV19,ASSPWGLAGPMGEQF
TRBV20-1,SAYSEGFDYGYT
TRBV7-3,ASSFSGVSTDTQY
TRBV27,ASSLSSTFKAYEQY
TRBV15,ATSRDRTGGLSGELF
TRBV7-9,ASSLAVGQGEAF
TRBV6-5,ASSYIGLEETQY
TRBV15,ATSKQTVEQY
TRBV6-5,ASSYSGLVGRPDTQY
TRBV4-2,ASSPEGVNYNEQF
TRBV2,ASNRVAYEQY
TRBV5-1,ASSMGQGASNEQY
TRBV12-3/TRBV12-4,ASTQGAAYTDTQY
TRBV29-1,SVERPGQFNEQF
TRBV19,ARPVLGGLSQPQH
TRBV2,ASSEDRLAGESGETQY